This is a list of T cell receptor beta chains from one sample in a study of human T cells and chemical hapten exposure. TCRdb processed the 5' RACE reads anew with MiXCR; each CDR3 protein has one entry. The sample contains 75,000 or so distinct CDR3 sequences, around a sixth of which appear only once. The receptors shown here come from a female donor in good health. Each CDR3 is given with its conserved first and last residue. The D gene is left open where the match is weak. Expanded clones get a size class; other rows say once, few or many, or leave the size out.

>TRBD1|TRBJ2-7|.|TRBV10-3
CAINPGQGVSYEQYF
TGTGCCATCAACCCGGGACAGGGTGTTTCCTACGAGCAGTACTTC
>.|TRBJ2-5|few|TRBV5-1
CASSPDRGETQYF
TGCGCCAGCAGCCCGGACAGAGGAGAGACCCAGTACTTC
>.|TRBJ2-1|few|TRBV4-2
CASSQEFTNYNEQFF
TGTGCCAGCAGCCAAGAATTTACCAACTACAATGAGCAGTTCTTC
>.|TRBJ2-6|few|TRBV14
CASSRGTGRSGANVLTF
TGTGCCAGCAGCCGCGGGACGGGTCGCTCTGGGGCCAACGTCCTGACTTTC
>.|TRBJ2-3|.|TRBV28
CASRGASLSTDTQYF
TGTGCCAGCCGCGGAGCTTCCCTTAGCACAGATACGCAGTATTTT
>TRBD1|TRBJ2-7|.|TRBV6-6
CASSSATGGSYEQYF
TGTGCCAGCAGTTCGGCGACAGGGGGCTCCTACGAGCAGTACTTC
>.|TRBJ1-1|.|TRBV12-3/TRBV12-4
CASSSYSNTEAFF
TGTGCCAGCAGTTCTTACAGTAACACTGAAGCTTTCTTT
>.|TRBJ2-6|few|TRBV5-1
CASSPFRDSGANVLTF
TGCGCCAGCAGCCCCTTTCGGGATTCTGGGGCCAACGTCCTGACTTTC
>TRBD2|TRBJ2-3|many|TRBV10-3
CVISEPLAGGTTDTQYF
TGTGTCATCAGTGAGCCTCTAGCGGGGGGCACCACAGATACGCAGTATTTT
>.|TRBJ1-1|few|TRBV19
CASSIGTHGNTEAFF
TGTGCCAGTAGTATCGGAACACACGGGAACACTGAAGCTTTCTTT
>TRBD1|TRBJ2-2|few|TRBV20-1
CSAMEPGTGGPSGTGELFF
TGCAGTGCTATGGAGCCCGGGACAGGGGGCCCCTCGGGCACCGGGGAGCTGTTTTTT
>.|TRBJ1-1|.|TRBV14
CASSQYILAGDGSTEAFF
TGTGCCAGCAGCCAATACATCTTGGCAGGTGATGGGAGCACTGAAGCTTTCTTT
>TRBD2|TRBJ2-3|.|TRBV7-9
CASTSRGSTDTQYF
TGTGCCAGCACCTCGCGGGGGAGCACAGATACGCAGTATTTT
>.|TRBJ2-2|.|TRBV5-1
CASSLAGALNTGELFF
TGCGCCAGCAGCTTGGCGGGGGCTCTGAACACCGGGGAGCTGTTTTTT
>.|TRBJ2-3|.|TRBV7-2
CASKWGPYLSDTQYF
TGTGCCAGCAAATGGGGACCGTATTTATCAGATACGCAGTATTTT
>TRBD1|TRBJ2-2|once|TRBV20-1
CSARGQGNTGELFF
TGCAGTGCTAGGGGACAGGGGAACACCGGGGAGCTGTTTTTT
>TRBD2|TRBJ2-1|.|TRBV11-2
CASSLDHGLAGGRQFF
TGTGCCAGCAGCTTAGATCATGGACTAGCGGGGGGGCGGCAGTTCTTC
>.|TRBJ1-6|.|TRBV28
CASSLQGLASPLHF
TGTGCCAGCAGCTTACAGGGTTTGGCCTCACCCCTCCACTTT
>.|TRBJ1-5|few|TRBV2
CASGTGLPNQPQHF
TGTGCCAGCGGTACAGGGCTCCCCAATCAGCCCCAGCATTTT
>TRBD1|TRBJ1-4|many|TRBV7-2
CASSLQGGKLFF
TGTGCCAGCAGCTTACAGGGGGGAAAACTGTTTTTT
>.|TRBJ2-1|few|TRBV29-1
CSAIVTEQFF
TGCAGCGCGATCGTGACTGAGCAGTTCTTC
>TRBD1|TRBJ2-3|.|TRBV10-3
CAIGRDRSTDTQYF
TGTGCCATCGGTCGGGACAGGAGCACAGATACGCAGTATTTT